The rows below give T cell receptor beta chains drawn from one sample of a study of blood T cell repertoires in COVID-19. Method: immunoSEQ multiplex PCR; TCRdb's copy keeps in-frame clones and lacks some. This sample has roughly 180,000 clones, with approximately 85% found just once. The sequenced sample consisted of peripheral blood. The source is a man older than 75 with COVID-19, enrolled during active disease. Both conserved end residues are part of each CDR3. A D gene is named only where the DNA matches it firmly. The listing skips clone size in some rows; elsewhere it reads once, few, many or a size class.

v_gene: TRBV5-1; abundance: .; len: 14; d_gene: TRBD1; j_gene: TRBJ2-3; CDR3aa: CASSSDRASDTQYF; CDR3nt: TGCGCCAGCAGCTCCGACAGGGCCTCAGATACGCAGTATTTT
v_gene: TRBV3-1/TRBV3-2; abundance: .; len: 14; d_gene: .; j_gene: TRBJ2-5; CDR3aa: CASSPRDRQETQYF; CDR3nt: TGTGCCAGCAGCCCCCGCGATCGTCAAGAGACCCAGTACTTC
v_gene: TRBV4-1; abundance: .; len: 16; d_gene: .; j_gene: TRBJ1-1; CDR3aa: CASSQGQAGPNTEAFF; CDR3nt: TGCGCCAGCAGCCAAGGTCAAGCAGGGCCGAACACTGAAGCTTTCTTT
v_gene: TRBV12-3/TRBV12-4; abundance: .; len: 12; d_gene: .; j_gene: TRBJ2-1; CDR3aa: CASSLTDNEQFF; CDR3nt: TGTGCCAGCAGTTTAACAGACAATGAGCAGTTCTTC
v_gene: TRBV11-3; abundance: .; len: 15; d_gene: TRBD1; j_gene: TRBJ2-4; CDR3aa: CASSFSRDRGSIQYF; CDR3nt: TGTGCCAGCAGCTTCTCCCGGGACAGGGGTTCCATTCAGTACTTC
v_gene: TRBV12-3/TRBV12-4; abundance: .; len: 13; d_gene: .; j_gene: TRBJ2-7; CDR3aa: CASSFRRGYEQYF; CDR3nt: TGTGCCAGCAGTTTCCGGCGGGGCTACGAGCAGTACTTC
v_gene: TRBV6-2/TRBV6-3; abundance: .; len: 13; d_gene: .; j_gene: TRBJ2-5; CDR3aa: CASSYERAETQYF; CDR3nt: TGTGCCAGCAGTTACGAGCGGGCTGAGACCCAGTACTTC
v_gene: TRBV6-2/TRBV6-3; abundance: .; len: 14; d_gene: .; j_gene: TRBJ1-2; CDR3aa: CASSYGGTPPGYTF; CDR3nt: TGTGCCAGCAGTTACGGTGGGACACCCCCAGGCTACACCTTC
v_gene: TRBV14; abundance: .; len: 15; d_gene: TRBD1; j_gene: TRBJ1-6; CDR3aa: CASSQGQGNNSPLHF; CDR3nt: TGTGCCAGCAGCCAGGGACAGGGAAATAATTCACCCCTCCACTTT
v_gene: TRBV7-9; abundance: .; len: 16; d_gene: .; j_gene: TRBJ2-1; CDR3aa: CASSGSGGRDYNEQFF; CDR3nt: TGTGCCAGCAGCGGTAGCGGAGGGCGAGATTACAATGAGCAGTTCTTC
v_gene: TRBV7-9; abundance: .; len: 14; d_gene: .; j_gene: TRBJ2-5; CDR3aa: CASSLGGHQETQYF; CDR3nt: TGTGCCAGCAGCTTAGGGGGGCATCAAGAGACCCAGTACTTC
v_gene: TRBV2; abundance: .; len: 18; d_gene: TRBD1; j_gene: TRBJ2-3; CDR3aa: CASSPGQGKHYFTDTQYF; CDR3nt: TGTGCCAGCAGTCCTGGACAGGGGAAGCACTACTTCACAGATACGCAGTATTTT
v_gene: TRBV4-2; abundance: .; len: 16; d_gene: TRBD2; j_gene: TRBJ2-1; CDR3aa: CASSQASSGGGDEQFF; CDR3nt: TGTGCCAGCAGCCAAGCAAGCAGCGGGGGAGGCGATGAGCAGTTCTTC
v_gene: TRBV29-1; abundance: .; len: 15; d_gene: TRBD2; j_gene: TRBJ2-5; CDR3aa: CSVEIAGGTGGTQYF; CDR3nt: TGCAGCGTTGAAATCGCGGGGGGAACTGGGGGGACCCAGTACTTC
v_gene: TRBV5-1; abundance: .; len: 15; d_gene: TRBD1; j_gene: TRBJ1-2; CDR3aa: CASSPTTGTNYGYTF; CDR3nt: TGCGCCAGCAGCCCGACGACAGGGACTAACTATGGCTACACCTTC
v_gene: TRBV7-2; abundance: .; len: 17; d_gene: .; j_gene: TRBJ1-5; CDR3aa: CASSSDPQGSSNQPQHF; CDR3nt: TGTGCCAGCAGCTCAGATCCCCAGGGAAGTAGCAATCAGCCCCAGCATTTT
v_gene: TRBV7-2; abundance: .; len: 14; d_gene: TRBD1; j_gene: TRBJ1-6; CDR3aa: CASSLAHRGSPLHF; CDR3nt: TGTGCCAGCAGCTTAGCCCACAGGGGTTCACCCCTCCACTTT
v_gene: TRBV3-1/TRBV3-2; abundance: once; len: 15; d_gene: .; j_gene: TRBJ1-2; CDR3aa: CASKKTGLYADGYTF; CDR3nt: TGTGCCAGCAAGAAAACAGGGTTATATGCTGATGGCTACACCTTC
v_gene: TRBV28; abundance: .; len: 13; d_gene: .; j_gene: TRBJ2-3; CDR3aa: CASSKWGENTQYF; CDR3nt: TGTGCCAGCAGCAAATGGGGGGAAAATACGCAGTATTTT
v_gene: TRBV6-5; abundance: .; len: 15; d_gene: TRBD1; j_gene: TRBJ2-3; CDR3aa: CASSRRDRDTDTQYF; CDR3nt: TGTGCCAGCAGTCGCCGGGACAGGGACACAGATACGCAGTATTTT
v_gene: TRBV29-1; abundance: .; len: 11; d_gene: .; j_gene: TRBJ1-2; CDR3aa: CSGAGGGGYTF; CDR3nt: TGCAGCGGCGCGGGGGGAGGAGGCTACACCTTC
v_gene: TRBV9; abundance: .; len: 12; d_gene: .; j_gene: TRBJ2-1; CDR3aa: CASSPNGGLQFF; CDR3nt: TGTGCCAGCAGCCCGAACGGGGGATTGCAGTTCTTC
v_gene: TRBV11-3; abundance: .; len: 15; d_gene: TRBD1; j_gene: TRBJ2-7; CDR3aa: CASSLSGTGIYEQYF; CDR3nt: TGTGCCAGCAGCTTATCCGGGACAGGGATTTACGAGCAGTACTTC
v_gene: TRBV5-4; abundance: .; len: 14; d_gene: .; j_gene: TRBJ1-4; CDR3aa: CASSLEGINEKLFF; CDR3nt: TGTGCCAGCAGCTTAGAGGGTATCAATGAAAAACTGTTTTTT